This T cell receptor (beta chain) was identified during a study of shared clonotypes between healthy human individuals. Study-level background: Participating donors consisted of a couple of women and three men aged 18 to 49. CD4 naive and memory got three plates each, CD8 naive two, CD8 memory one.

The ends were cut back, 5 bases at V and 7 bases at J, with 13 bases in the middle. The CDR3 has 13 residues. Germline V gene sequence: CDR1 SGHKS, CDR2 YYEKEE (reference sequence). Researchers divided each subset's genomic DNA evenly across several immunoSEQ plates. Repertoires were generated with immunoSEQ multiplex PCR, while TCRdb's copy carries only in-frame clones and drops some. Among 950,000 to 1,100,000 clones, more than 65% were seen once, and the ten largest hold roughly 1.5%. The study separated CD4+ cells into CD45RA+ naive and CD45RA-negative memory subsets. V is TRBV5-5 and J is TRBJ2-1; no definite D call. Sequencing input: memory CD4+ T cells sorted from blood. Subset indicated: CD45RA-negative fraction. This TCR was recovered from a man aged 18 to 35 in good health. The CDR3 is CASSWPPANEQFF. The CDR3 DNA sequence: TGTGCCAGCAGTTGGCCACCGGCGAATGAGCAGTTCTTC. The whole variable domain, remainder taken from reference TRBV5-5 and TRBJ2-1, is DAGVTQSPTHLIKTRGQQVTLRCSPISGHKSVSWYQQVLGQGPQFIFQYYEKEERGRGNFPDRFSARQFPNYSSELNVNALLLGDSALYLCASSWPPANEQFFGPGTRLTVL.